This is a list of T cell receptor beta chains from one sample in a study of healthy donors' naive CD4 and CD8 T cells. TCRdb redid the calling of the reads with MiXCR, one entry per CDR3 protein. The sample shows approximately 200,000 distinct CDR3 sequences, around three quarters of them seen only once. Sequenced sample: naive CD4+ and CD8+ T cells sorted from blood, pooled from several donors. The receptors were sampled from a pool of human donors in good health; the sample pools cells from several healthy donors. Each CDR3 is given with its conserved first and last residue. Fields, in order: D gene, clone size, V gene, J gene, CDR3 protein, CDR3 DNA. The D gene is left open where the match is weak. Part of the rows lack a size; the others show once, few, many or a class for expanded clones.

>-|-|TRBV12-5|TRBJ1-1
CASGPQLNTEAFF
TGTGCTAGTGGTCCGCAGCTGAACACTGAAGCTTTCTTT
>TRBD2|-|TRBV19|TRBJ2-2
CASSTWALGLGGTGELFF
TGTGCCAGTAGTACCTGGGCCCTTGGACTAGGAGGTACCGGGGAGCTGTTTTTT
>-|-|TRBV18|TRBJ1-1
CASSDPRQIINTEAFF
TGTGCCAGCTCTGACCCCAGACAGATTATAAACACTGAAGCTTTCTTT
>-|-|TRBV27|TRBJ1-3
CASSFGGLSGNTIYF
TGTGCCAGCAGTTTCGGGGGTCTTTCTGGAAACACCATATATTTT
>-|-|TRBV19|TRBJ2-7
CASKGRPKAYEQYF
TGTGCCTCAAAAGGGAGACCGAAAGCCTACGAGCAGTACTTC
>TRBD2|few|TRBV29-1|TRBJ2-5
CSVGYGGGETQYF
TGCAGCGTTGGGTACGGCGGGGGAGAGACCCAGTACTTC
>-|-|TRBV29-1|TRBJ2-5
CSVEDDSQETQYF
TGCAGCGTTGAAGACGACAGCCAAGAGACCCAGTACTTC
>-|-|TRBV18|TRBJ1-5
CASSPGINQPQHF
TGTGCCAGCTCACCAGGGATAAATCAGCCCCAGCATTTT
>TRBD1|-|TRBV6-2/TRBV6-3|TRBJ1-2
CASTETGNYGYTF
TGTGCCAGCACTGAGACAGGGAACTATGGCTACACCTTC
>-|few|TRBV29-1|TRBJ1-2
CSVVEALYGYTF
TGCAGCGTTGTGGAGGCACTCTATGGCTACACCTTC
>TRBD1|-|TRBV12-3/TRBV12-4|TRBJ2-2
CASRPGTGRTGELFF
TGTGCCAGCAGGCCCGGGACAGGGAGGACCGGGGAGCTGTTTTTT
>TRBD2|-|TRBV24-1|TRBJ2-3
CATSDLAGGRDTQYF
TGTGCCACCAGTGATTTAGCGGGAGGAAGAGATACGCAGTATTTT
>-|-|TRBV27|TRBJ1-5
CASSFPGQPQHF
TGTGCCAGCAGTTTCCCAGGGCAGCCCCAGCATTTT
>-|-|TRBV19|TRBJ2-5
CASSIFGAPMGETQYF
TGTGCCAGTAGTATCTTTGGAGCCCCAATGGGGGAGACCCAGTACTTC
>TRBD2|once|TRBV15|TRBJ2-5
CATGTSGREETQYF
TGTGCCACCGGGACTAGCGGGAGAGAAGAGACCCAGTACTTC
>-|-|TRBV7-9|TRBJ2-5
CASSSASGVNETQYF
TGTGCCAGCAGCTCCGCATCGGGAGTAAATGAGACCCAGTACTTC
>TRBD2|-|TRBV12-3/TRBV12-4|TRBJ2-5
CASSLAMRRGTSGSSETQYF
TGTGCCAGCAGTTTAGCGATGCGGCGGGGGACTAGCGGGAGTAGTGAGACCCAGTACTTC
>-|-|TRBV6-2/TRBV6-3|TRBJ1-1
CASSSFGTATEAFF
TGTGCCAGCAGCTCCTTCGGGACGGCTACTGAAGCTTTCTTT
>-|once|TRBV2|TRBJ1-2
CASSDGGPYGYTF
TGTGCCAGCAGTGACGGCGGACCTTATGGCTACACCTTC
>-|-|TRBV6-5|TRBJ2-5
CASRGDLSETQYF
TGTGCCAGCAGGGGGGACTTAAGCGAGACCCAGTACTTC